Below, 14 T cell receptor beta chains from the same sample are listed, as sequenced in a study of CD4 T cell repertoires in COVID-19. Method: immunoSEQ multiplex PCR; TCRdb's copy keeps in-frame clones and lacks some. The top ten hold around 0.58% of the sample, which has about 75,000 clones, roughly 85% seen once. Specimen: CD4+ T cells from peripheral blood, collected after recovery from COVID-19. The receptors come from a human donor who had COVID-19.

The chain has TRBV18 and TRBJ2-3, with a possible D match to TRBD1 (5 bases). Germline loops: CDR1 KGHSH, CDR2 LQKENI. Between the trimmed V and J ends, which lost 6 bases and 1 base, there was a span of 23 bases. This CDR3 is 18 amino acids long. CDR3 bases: TGTGCCAGCTCCCTCACGGAAACAGGTGGGCCTGGCACAGATACGCAGTATTTT. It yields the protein CASSLTETGGPGTDTQYF.

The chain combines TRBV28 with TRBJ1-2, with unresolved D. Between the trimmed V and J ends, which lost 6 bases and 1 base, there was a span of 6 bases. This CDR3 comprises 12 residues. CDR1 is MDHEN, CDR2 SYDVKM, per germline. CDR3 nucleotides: TGTGCCAGCAGGGCAGATAACTATGGCTACACCTTC. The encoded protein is CASRADNYGYTF.

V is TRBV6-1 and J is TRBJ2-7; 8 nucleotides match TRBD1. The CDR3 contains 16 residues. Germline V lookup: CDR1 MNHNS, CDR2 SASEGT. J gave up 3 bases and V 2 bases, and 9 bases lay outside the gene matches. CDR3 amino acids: CASSEPSGGKDYEQYF. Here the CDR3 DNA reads TGTGCCAGCAGTGAACCTTCAGGGGGCAAGGACTACGAGCAGTACTTC.

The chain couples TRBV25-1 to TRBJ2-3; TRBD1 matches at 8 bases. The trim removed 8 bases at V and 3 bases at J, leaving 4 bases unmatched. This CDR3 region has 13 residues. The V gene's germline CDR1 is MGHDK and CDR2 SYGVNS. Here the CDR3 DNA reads TGTGCCAGCTCCCGACAGGGGACAGATACGCAGTATTTT. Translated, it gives CASSRQGTDTQYF.

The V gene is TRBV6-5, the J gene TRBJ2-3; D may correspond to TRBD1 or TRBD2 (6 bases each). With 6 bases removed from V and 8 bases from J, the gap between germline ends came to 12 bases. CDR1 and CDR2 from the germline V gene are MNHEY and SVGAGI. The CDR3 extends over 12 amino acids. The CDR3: CASREGGGTQYF. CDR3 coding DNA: TGTGCCAGCAGAGAGGGGGGAGGTACGCAGTATTTT.

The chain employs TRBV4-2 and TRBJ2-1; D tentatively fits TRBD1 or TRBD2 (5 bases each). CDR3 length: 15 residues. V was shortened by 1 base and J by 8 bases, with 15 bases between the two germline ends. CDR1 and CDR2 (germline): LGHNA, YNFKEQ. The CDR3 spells CASSQADRDLYEQFF. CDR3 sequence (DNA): TGTGCCAGCAGCCAAGCCGATCGGGACCTCTATGAGCAGTTCTTC.

The CDR3 sequence: CASSRSGTDTEAFF. CDR3 nucleotide sequence: TGCGCCAGCAGCCGGTCCGGGACAGACACTGAAGCTTTCTTT. V and J are TRBV5-1 and TRBJ1-1; TRBD1 aligns across 7 bases. Trimming removed 4 bases from V and 3 bases from J; junction bases left unmatched: 6. The CDR3 contains 14 residues. CDR1 and CDR2 from the germline V gene are SGHRS and YFSETQ.

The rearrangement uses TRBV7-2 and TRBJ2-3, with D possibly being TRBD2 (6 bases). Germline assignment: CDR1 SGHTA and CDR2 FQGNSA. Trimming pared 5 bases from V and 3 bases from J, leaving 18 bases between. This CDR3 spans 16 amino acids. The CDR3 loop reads CASSPRLAGGTDTQYF. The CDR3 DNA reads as TGTGCCAGCAGCCCGAGGTTGGCCGGGGGAACAGATACGCAGTATTTT. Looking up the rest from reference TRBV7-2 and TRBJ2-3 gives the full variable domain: GAGVSQSPSNKVTEKGKDVELRCDPISGHTALYWYRQSLGQGLEFLIYFQGNSAPDKSGLPSDRFSAERTGGSVSTLTIQRTQQEDSAVYLCASSPRLAGGTDTQYFGPGTRLTVL.

The CDR3 loop is CATLSPGQGNYGYTF. The CDR3 nucleotides read TGTGCCACCCTATCCCCGGGACAGGGTAACTATGGCTACACCTTC. The chain is built from TRBV6-5 and TRBJ1-2; TRBD1 aligns across 9 bases. The CDR3 runs 15 residues. Germline trimming cut 10 bases from V and 1 base from J; bases unmatched to any gene: 10. The germline V gene has CDR1 MNHEY and CDR2 SVGAGI.

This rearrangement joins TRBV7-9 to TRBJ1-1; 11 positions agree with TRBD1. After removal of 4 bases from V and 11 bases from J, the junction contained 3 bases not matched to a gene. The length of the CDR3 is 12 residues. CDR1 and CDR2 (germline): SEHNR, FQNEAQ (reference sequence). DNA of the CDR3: TGTGCCAGCAGCTCGGACAGGGGGCTGGCTTTCTTT. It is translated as CASSSDRGLAFF.

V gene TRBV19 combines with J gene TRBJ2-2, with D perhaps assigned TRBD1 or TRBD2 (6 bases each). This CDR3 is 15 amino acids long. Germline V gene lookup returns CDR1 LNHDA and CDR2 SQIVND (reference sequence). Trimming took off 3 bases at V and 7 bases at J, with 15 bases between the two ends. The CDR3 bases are TGTGCCAGTAGTATCCCCGGGGGCGGGAACGGGGAGCTGTTTTTT. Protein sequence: CASSIPGGGNGELFF.

CDR3 coding DNA: TGTGCCAGCAGCTACAGCCCCGGGACTAGCGGGAGAGTCTCCTACGAGCAGTACTTC. Its translation: CASSYSPGTSGRVSYEQYF. This chain uses TRBV21-1 with TRBJ2-7; the table's D gene call, TRBD2, was not cross checked with the DNA. TRBV21-1 is assigned pseudogene status. There are 19 residues in the CDR3.

CDR3 amino acids: CASSPGLAGAYNEQFF. The DNA of the CDR3 is TGTGCCAGCTCACCGGGACTAGCGGGAGCCTACAATGAGCAGTTCTTC. The chain couples TRBV18 to TRBJ2-1, with 14 bases identical to TRBD2. This CDR3 region has 16 residues. The junction had 0 bases not matched to a gene; V was cut back by 3 bases and J by 2 bases. CDR1 and CDR2 (germline): KGHSH, LQKENI.

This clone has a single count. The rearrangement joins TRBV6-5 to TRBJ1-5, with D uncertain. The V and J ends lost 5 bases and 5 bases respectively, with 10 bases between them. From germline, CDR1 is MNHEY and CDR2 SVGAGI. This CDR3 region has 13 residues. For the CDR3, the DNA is TGTGCCAGCAGTCGTGGACCACATCAGCCCCAGCATTTT. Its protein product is CASSRGPHQPQHF.